A selection of T cell receptor beta chains follows, all from one sample in a study of blood T cell repertoires in COVID-19. Produced via immunoSEQ multiplex PCR; TCRdb's table is partial and in-frame only. There are about 170,000 clones in the sample; around four fifths occur only once, and around 8.9% lies in the top ten. Sequencing input: peripheral blood. The receptors were sampled from a woman older than 75 with COVID-19, enrolled during active disease. The CDR3 runs from the conserved cysteine through the conserved F or W. Fields, in order: V gene, J gene, clone size, D gene, CDR3 DNA, CDR3 protein. The D gene is left open where the match is weak. Size is omitted from some rows. Given values are once, few, many or a class for expanded clones.

V gene: TRBV5-1; J gene: TRBJ2-2; clone size: once; D gene: .; CDR3 DNA: TGCGCCAGCAGCTTCCTCGACACCGGGGAGCTGTTTTTT; CDR3 protein: CASSFLDTGELFF
V gene: TRBV5-5; J gene: TRBJ2-7; clone size: .; D gene: TRBD2; CDR3 DNA: TGTGCCAGCAGCTTGCCCCTAAGCGGGAGGGCCGTCCACGAGCAGTACTTC; CDR3 protein: CASSLPLSGRAVHEQYF
V gene: TRBV2; J gene: TRBJ1-1; clone size: .; D gene: .; CDR3 DNA: TGTGCCAGCACAGGGGATTTGAACACTGAAGCTTTCTTT; CDR3 protein: CASTGDLNTEAFF
V gene: TRBV6-2/TRBV6-3; J gene: TRBJ2-5; clone size: few; D gene: TRBD2; CDR3 DNA: TGTGCCAGCAGCCTACTCGCCATTAGCGGGGTCCGGGAGACCCAGTACTTC; CDR3 protein: CASSLLAISGVRETQYF
V gene: TRBV3-1/TRBV3-2; J gene: TRBJ2-1; clone size: once; D gene: .; CDR3 DNA: TGTGCCAGCAGCCAAGCCTCGGGACTTTACAATGAGCAGTTCTTC; CDR3 protein: CASSQASGLYNEQFF
V gene: TRBV6-2/TRBV6-3; J gene: TRBJ1-1; clone size: .; D gene: .; CDR3 DNA: TGTGCCAGCAGTTGGGGGAGGGCTGAAGCTTTCTTT; CDR3 protein: CASSWGRAEAFF
V gene: TRBV6-2/TRBV6-3; J gene: TRBJ2-7; clone size: many; D gene: .; CDR3 DNA: TGTGCCAGCAGTAGGGGGAGCTCCTACGAGCAGTACTTC; CDR3 protein: CASSRGSSYEQYF
V gene: TRBV30; J gene: TRBJ2-2; clone size: .; D gene: TRBD2; CDR3 DNA: TGTGCCTGGTTCTATCGACTAGCGGGGGGATCGAACACCGGGGAGCTGTTTTTT; CDR3 protein: CAWFYRLAGGSNTGELFF
V gene: TRBV18; J gene: TRBJ1-1; clone size: .; D gene: .; CDR3 DNA: TGTGCCAGCTCACTGCCCGGGCAGGGAGGGTCTGAAGCTTTCTTT; CDR3 protein: CASSLPGQGGSEAFF
V gene: TRBV5-1; J gene: TRBJ1-1; clone size: .; D gene: .; CDR3 DNA: TGCGCCAGCAGCTTCTTCTCCGGGGTCGGAGGCACTGAAGCTTTCTTT; CDR3 protein: CASSFFSGVGGTEAFF
V gene: TRBV2; J gene: TRBJ1-6; clone size: .; D gene: TRBD1; CDR3 DNA: TGTGCCAGCAGCGAAAGGGGGCCGGGGGTGATTTATAATTCACCCCTCCACTTT; CDR3 protein: CASSERGPGVIYNSPLHF
V gene: TRBV28; J gene: TRBJ1-4; clone size: .; D gene: .; CDR3 DNA: TGTGCCAGCAGGGAACCAGGGAGGTCTAATGAAAAACTGTTTTTT; CDR3 protein: CASREPGRSNEKLFF
V gene: TRBV5-1; J gene: TRBJ2-2; clone size: .; D gene: TRBD2; CDR3 DNA: TGCGCCAGCAGCTTAACCCTTCAAAGCGGGAGGGGGACCGGGGAGCTGTTTTTT; CDR3 protein: CASSLTLQSGRGTGELFF
V gene: TRBV19; J gene: TRBJ1-6; clone size: .; D gene: .; CDR3 DNA: TGTGCCAGTAGTGACGGGGGGACGGGTTATTCACCCCTCCACTTT; CDR3 protein: CASSDGGTGYSPLHF
V gene: TRBV3-1/TRBV3-2; J gene: TRBJ2-7; clone size: many; D gene: .; CDR3 DNA: TGTGCCAGCAGCCAGGCAGGGTGGAGCTCCTACGAGCAGTACTTC; CDR3 protein: CASSQAGWSSYEQYF
V gene: TRBV7-3; J gene: TRBJ2-1; clone size: .; D gene: .; CDR3 DNA: TGTGCCAGCAGCCCCAGGGAGGCCGGGCAGCAGTTCTTC; CDR3 protein: CASSPREAGQQFF
V gene: TRBV6-5; J gene: TRBJ2-7; clone size: once; D gene: TRBD1; CDR3 DNA: TGTGCCAGCAGTTACACAGGGGTATCCTACGAGCAGTACTTC; CDR3 protein: CASSYTGVSYEQYF
V gene: TRBV5-1; J gene: TRBJ2-3; clone size: .; D gene: .; CDR3 DNA: TGCGCCAGCAGCGATCTATCCGGGAGCACAGATACGCAGTATTTT; CDR3 protein: CASSDLSGSTDTQYF
V gene: TRBV25-1; J gene: TRBJ1-4; clone size: .; D gene: .; CDR3 DNA: TGTGCCAGCAGTGAATCGACAGCTAATGAAAAACTGTTTTTT; CDR3 protein: CASSESTANEKLFF
V gene: TRBV6-2/TRBV6-3; J gene: TRBJ1-2; clone size: .; D gene: .; CDR3 DNA: TGTGCCAGCACCCCCGGGGGGCAGGGCTACACCTTC; CDR3 protein: CASTPGGQGYTF
V gene: TRBV15; J gene: TRBJ2-7; clone size: .; D gene: .; CDR3 DNA: TGTGCCACCAGCAGAGAGTTGGGGGCCTCCTACGAGCAGTACTTC; CDR3 protein: CATSRELGASYEQYF
V gene: TRBV19; J gene: TRBJ2-7; clone size: .; D gene: TRBD1; CDR3 DNA: TGTGCCAGTAGTATGATGGGACAGGGTCCCTACGAGCAGTACTTC; CDR3 protein: CASSMMGQGPYEQYF
V gene: TRBV9; J gene: TRBJ1-4; clone size: .; D gene: TRBD1; CDR3 DNA: TGTGCCAGCAGCTTACCGGGACAGAATGAAAAACTGTTTTTT; CDR3 protein: CASSLPGQNEKLFF